These 15 T cell receptor beta chains originate from one sample sequenced in a study of CD8+CD57+ T cells in acquired aplastic anemia. According to the study, genomic DNA was the template for TCR beta VDJ and CDR3 profiling. TCRdb passed the reads through MiXCR, listing each CDR3 protein once. This sample has approximately 81,000 distinct CDR3 sequences, with over 35% found just once. The specimen was sorted CD4+, CD8+, or CD8+CD57+ T cells (not recorded which) from PBMCs. These TCRs come from a human donor in good health, serving as a control.

V usage is TRBV9 and J usage is TRBJ1-6; D is unclear. The CDR3 length is 16 residues. Germline V lookup: CDR1 SGDLS, CDR2 YYNGEE. The V and J ends lost 4 bases and 6 bases respectively, with 17 bases between them. The CDR3 loop is CASSHKPGSINSPLHF. CDR3 sequence (DNA): TGTGCCAGCAGCCACAAACCCGGGTCCATTAATTCACCCCTCCACTTT.

The chain uses TRBV5-1 and TRBJ1-1; the D gene is possibly TRBD1 (5 bases). Germline CDR1 and CDR2: SGHRS and YFSETQ. CDR3 length equals 14 residues. The V end lost 2 bases, the J end lost 4 bases, and 12 bases lay between the germline ends. The CDR3 here is CASSFGGSGTEAFF. DNA of the CDR3: TGCGCCAGCAGCTTTGGGGGGTCAGGCACTGAAGCTTTCTTT. Using reference TRBV5-1 and TRBJ1-1 for the parts outside the CDR3, the full variable domain is KAGVTQTPRYLIKTRGQQVTLSCSPISGHRSVSWYQQTPGQGLQFLFEYFSETQRNKGNFPGRFSGRQFSNSRSEMNVSTLELGDSALYLCASSFGGSGTEAFFGQGTRLTVV.

The chain recombines TRBV7-7 with TRBJ2-5, with D possibly called TRBD1 or TRBD2 (6 bases each). The germline V gene has CDR1 SSHAT and CDR2 FNYEAQ (reference sequence). The V gene lost 2 bases and the J gene lost 0 bases, with 19 bases spanning the gap. The CDR3 has 18 residues. DNA for the CDR3: TGTGCCAGCAGCTTAAATGGGCTCGGGGGCCGTGACCAAGAGACCCAGTACTTC. Its protein is CASSLNGLGGRDQETQYF.

This chain uses TRBV10-3 with TRBJ1-6, with 9 bases fitting TRBD1. The CDR3 contains 13 residues. Germline lookup yields CDR1 ENHRY and CDR2 SYGVKD. With 9 bases clipped from V and 8 bases from J, the junction kept 5 bases outside the gene matches. CDR3 amino acids: CAIGTGSDSPLHF. The CDR3 DNA reads as TGTGCCATAGGGACAGGGTCGGATTCACCCCTCCACTTT.

V usage is TRBV7-9 and J usage is TRBJ1-2; the D is unclear. Trimming cost V 1 base and J 3 bases, with 3 bases left between them. CDR1 and CDR2 (germline): SEHNR, FQNEAQ (reference sequence). CDR3 size: 12 residues. The CDR3, as DNA: TGTGCCAGCAGCTTAGATTACTATGGCTACACCTTC. This gives the protein CASSLDYYGYTF.

This clonotype has a handful of counts. The gene calls are TRBV6-1 and TRBJ1-4; 7 bases are shared with TRBD1. J lost 7 bases, V lost 2 bases, and 7 bases had no gene match. This CDR3 region has 15 residues. CDR1 is MNHNS and CDR2 is SASEGT in the germline V gene. CDR3 bases: TGTGCCAGCAGTGAACCGACAGGGACGGGTGAAAAACTGTTTTTT. Translation gives CASSEPTGTGEKLFF.

The CDR3 reads CASSLGGGQFF. The CDR3 DNA reads as TGTGCCAGCAGCTTGGGTGGGGGGCAGTTCTTC. This chain connects TRBV7-2 to TRBJ2-1; D might be TRBD1 or TRBD2, each matching 5 bases. CDR1 and CDR2 from the germline V gene are SGHTA and FQGNSA. V was cut by 3 bases and J by 12 bases, with 9 bases left in between. CDR3 length: 11 residues.

This sequence joins TRBV14 and TRBJ1-6; 8 bases map to TRBD1. Unmatched junction bases numbered 9, after V lost 4 bases and J lost 10 bases. This CDR3 is built from 15 residues. Germline values: CDR1 SGHDN, CDR2 FVKESK. This CDR3 is CASSPRQGSGSPLHF. CDR3 nucleotide sequence: TGTGCCAGCAGCCCCCGACAGGGGAGCGGCTCACCCCTCCACTTT.

This clonotype was observed at least ten times. This chain links TRBV24-1 with TRBJ2-5, with 8 bases fitting TRBD1. In germline, CDR1 is KGHDR, CDR2 SFDVKD. The CDR3 loop spans 13 amino acids. Losses at the gene ends were 5 bases for V and 5 bases for J; bases not matched to a gene: 3. CDR3 sequence reads: CATSGQGWETQYF. DNA for the CDR3: TGTGCCACCAGTGGACAGGGGTGGGAGACCCAGTACTTC.

This clonotype turned up a few times. This may be a read error: a much more frequent sequence differs by one nucleotide. The V gene is TRBV9, the J gene TRBJ2-5; 12 bases map to TRBD2. This CDR3 is 16 amino acids long. Germline-derived CDR1 and CDR2 are SGDLS and YYNGEE. The CDR3 region is CASSVPSGRVAETRYF. CDR3 DNA: TGTGCCAGCAGCGTACCTAGCGGGAGGGTTGCAGAGACCCGGTACTTC.

This clonotype was recorded a few times. The chain combines TRBV5-4 with TRBJ1-2; 8 nucleotides line up with TRBD1. The V gene end was trimmed by 4 bases and the J gene end by 10 bases; junction bases not matched to a gene: 9. Germline CDR1 and CDR2: SGHNT and YYREEE (reference sequence). CDR3 length equals 13 residues. CDR3 bases: TGTGCCAGCAGCCCCCTGGGGACAGGCGACTACACCTTC. This sequence encodes CASSPLGTGDYTF.

This chain links TRBV19 with TRBJ1-1; D possibly corresponds to TRBD1 (5 bases). V lost 6 bases and J lost 1, with 12 bases in between. Looked up from germline, CDR1 is LNHDA and CDR2 is SQIVND (reference sequence). This CDR3 is 14 amino acids long. The CDR3 coding sequence is TGTGCCAGTAGCGTCGGACAAACGAACACTGAAGCTTTCTTT. This encodes CASSVGQTNTEAFF.

The sample holds a few counts of this clonotype. V and J are TRBV29-1 and TRBJ1-1; TRBD1 matches 10 bases. The CDR3 covers 14 residues. Looked up from germline, CDR1 is SQVTM and CDR2 is ANQGSEA. J gave up 5 bases and V 1 base, and 4 bases lay outside the gene matches. The CDR3, as DNA: TGCAGCGTTGAAGGGACAGGGGGTGTTACTGAAGCTTTCTTT. Protein: CSVEGTGGVTEAFF.

The sample holds many counts of this clonotype. This rearrangement joins TRBV2 to TRBJ2-5, with 8 bases fitting TRBD2. The length of the CDR3 is 15 residues. The germline CDR1 and CDR2 sequences are SNHLY and FYNNEI. J gave up 2 bases and V 2 bases, and 4 bases lay outside the gene matches. The CDR3 DNA sequence: TGTGCCAGCAGTGAACAATCTAGCGGGCAAGAGACCCAGTACTTC. Its protein product is CASSEQSSGQETQYF.

The chain employs TRBV15 and TRBJ1-6, with a tentative D call TRBD1 (6 bases). V was trimmed by 3 bases and J by 6 bases, leaving 12 bases between them. Germline V gene data show CDR1 as LNHNV and CDR2 as YYDKDF (reference sequence). This CDR3 is 15 amino acids long. The CDR3 sequence is CATSRVQGTNSPLHF. DNA of the CDR3: TGTGCCACCAGCAGGGTACAGGGCACTAATTCACCCCTCCACTTT.